This T cell receptor beta chain was captured by sequencing in a study of T-cell reconstitution after alpha-beta-depleted transplantation in children. As it was prepared, the TCRbeta library received unique molecular identifiers. MiXCR was run by TCRdb on the PCR reads, yielding one entry per CDR3 protein. The sample contains about 410,000 distinct CDR3 sequences, about a fifth of which appear only once. In germline, CDR1 is MDHEN, CDR2 SYDVKM. The V gene lost 3 bases and the J gene lost 8 bases, with 10 bases spanning the gap. This CDR3 region has 13 residues. This clonotype originated in a human donor who donated a stem cell graft to a child with acute myeloid leukemia. The V and J genes are TRBV28 and TRBJ1-4, with D possibly being TRBD1 (5 bases). Source: PBMCs from the stem cell graft donor, taken from the stem cell graft. This CDR3 reads CASSLGRLEKLFF. In DNA, the CDR3 is TGTGCCAGCAGTTTGGGACGCCTAGAAAAACTGTTTTTT.